A selection of T cell receptor beta chains follows, all from one sample in a study of vaccination and CD4 T cells after COVID-19. Antigens of these TCRs are unknown. TCRdb ran MiXCR on the PCR reads and lists one entry per CDR3 protein. The table includes 20,000 to 25,000 distinct CDR3 sequences, approximately 57% detected once. The sample was CD4+ T cells from blood, cultured in vitro, taken after SARS-CoV-2 vaccination. Receptors originate from a human donor who received a COVID-19 vaccine. Each CDR3 is given with its conserved first and last residue.

v_gene: TRBV10-2
j_gene: TRBJ2-3
CDR3aa: CASSINRENTDTQYF

v_gene: TRBV12-3/TRBV12-4
j_gene: TRBJ2-3
CDR3aa: CASSFSFGGSSTDTQYF

v_gene: TRBV14
j_gene: TRBJ2-3
CDR3aa: CASSSPGGEDTQYF

v_gene: TRBV30
j_gene: TRBJ1-6
CDR3aa: CAWSVPPDRVQSPLHF

v_gene: TRBV11-3
j_gene: TRBJ1-1
CDR3aa: CASSIFGQGNTEAFF

v_gene: TRBV20-1
j_gene: TRBJ2-5
CDR3aa: CSARSQGYISETQYF

v_gene: TRBV7-2
j_gene: TRBJ1-1
CDR3aa: CASSLSTGAETEAFF

v_gene: TRBV30
j_gene: TRBJ2-2
CDR3aa: CAGGQHLNTGELFF

v_gene: TRBV6-1
j_gene: TRBJ1-5
CDR3aa: CASSELWGPQPQHF

v_gene: TRBV20-1
j_gene: TRBJ1-1
CDR3aa: CSATGGETEAFF

v_gene: TRBV15
j_gene: TRBJ1-1
CDR3aa: CATSRVQGYAFF

v_gene: TRBV20-1
j_gene: TRBJ2-3
CDR3aa: CSARGRPGGRTDTQYF

v_gene: TRBV24-1
j_gene: TRBJ2-5
CDR3aa: CATSDPSGGETQYF

v_gene: TRBV7-2
j_gene: TRBJ2-7
CDR3aa: CASSQIAGGGQYF

v_gene: TRBV27
j_gene: TRBJ1-5
CDR3aa: CASSFRVTNQPQHF

v_gene: TRBV21-1
j_gene: TRBJ1-1
CDR3aa: CASRSDTEAFF

v_gene: TRBV6-5
j_gene: TRBJ1-2
CDR3aa: CASSYGTGGAGGYTF

v_gene: TRBV21-1
j_gene: TRBJ1-5
CDR3aa: CASSRDHRGPGNQPQHF

v_gene: TRBV7-3
j_gene: TRBJ1-1
CDR3aa: CASSLYVNTEAFF

v_gene: TRBV20-1
j_gene: TRBJ1-2
CDR3aa: CSAATRQAFYGYTF

v_gene: TRBV24-1
j_gene: TRBJ2-3
CDR3aa: CATSDGGQGITDTQYF

v_gene: TRBV21-1
j_gene: TRBJ1-2
CDR3aa: CASRRKGAGAIPANYGYTF

v_gene: TRBV12-3/TRBV12-4
j_gene: TRBJ2-7
CDR3aa: CASSPLAGGIYGQYF

v_gene: TRBV19
j_gene: TRBJ1-3
CDR3aa: CASAPLGPGNTIYF

v_gene: TRBV12-3/TRBV12-4
j_gene: TRBJ1-5
CDR3aa: CASSRNSNQPQHF

v_gene: TRBV27
j_gene: TRBJ1-6
CDR3aa: CASREYRVYNSPLHF